These T cell receptor beta chains were read from a single sample in a study of CD8+ T cells in alopecia areata. Libraries were prepared by immunoSEQ multiplex PCR; TCRdb keeps only in-frame clonotypes and omits some of them. The sample carries under 200,000 clones, roughly 65% recorded once. Specimen: CD4+ T cells sorted from blood, collected at week 4, from a patient treated with tofacitinib. These receptors were taken from a human donor with alopecia areata. Both conserved end residues are part of each CDR3. D genes are given only for firm matches. The size field is filled for only some rows; it gives once, few, many or a size class.

d_call: -
v_call: TRBV4-1
clone_size: -
cdr3_length: 11
j_call: TRBJ1-4
cdr3_nt: TGCGCCAGCAGCCAACAGAAAAAACTGTTTTTT
cdr3_aa: CASSQQKKLFF

d_call: -
v_call: TRBV19
clone_size: few
cdr3_length: 14
j_call: TRBJ1-1
cdr3_nt: TGTGCCAGTAGTATTGGCAGGGCGAAAACTGAAGCTTTCTTT
cdr3_aa: CASSIGRAKTEAFF

d_call: -
v_call: TRBV29-1
clone_size: -
cdr3_length: 15
j_call: TRBJ2-1
cdr3_nt: TGCAGCGCCCGCTGGGCAGGGGGGGAAGGGAATGAGCAGTTCTTC
cdr3_aa: CSARWAGGEGNEQFF

d_call: TRBD1
v_call: TRBV29-1
clone_size: -
cdr3_length: 12
j_call: TRBJ2-2
cdr3_nt: TGCAGCGGAAAAAGGGGGCTCGGGGAGCTGTTTTTT
cdr3_aa: CSGKRGLGELFF

d_call: -
v_call: TRBV30
clone_size: few
cdr3_length: 13
j_call: TRBJ1-5
cdr3_nt: TGTGCCTGGGAACAGGGAAGCAATCAGCCCCAGCATTTT
cdr3_aa: CAWEQGSNQPQHF

d_call: -
v_call: TRBV20-1
clone_size: -
cdr3_length: 10
j_call: TRBJ2-1
cdr3_nt: TGCAGTGCTCTTGGGAATGAGCAGTTCTTC
cdr3_aa: CSALGNEQFF

d_call: -
v_call: TRBV30
clone_size: -
cdr3_length: 14
j_call: TRBJ1-2
cdr3_nt: TGTGCCTGGAGTGAATCACGGGGCTTTGATGGCTACACCTTC
cdr3_aa: CAWSESRGFDGYTF

d_call: -
v_call: TRBV4-3
clone_size: -
cdr3_length: 16
j_call: TRBJ2-1
cdr3_nt: TGCGCCAGCAGCCAAGTAGTCTTGCCCCGCGCCCATGAGCAGTTCTTC
cdr3_aa: CASSQVVLPRAHEQFF

d_call: -
v_call: TRBV2
clone_size: once
cdr3_length: 12
j_call: TRBJ1-5
cdr3_nt: TGTGCCAGCAGGAGGGGGAGCCAGCCCCAGCATTTT
cdr3_aa: CASRRGSQPQHF

d_call: TRBD1
v_call: TRBV5-6
clone_size: -
cdr3_length: 14
j_call: TRBJ1-1
cdr3_nt: TGTGCCAGCAGCTGGGACAGGGGGAACACTGAAGCTTTCTTT
cdr3_aa: CASSWDRGNTEAFF

d_call: -
v_call: TRBV6-5
clone_size: few
cdr3_length: 12
j_call: TRBJ1-1
cdr3_nt: TGTGCCAGCAGGGGAGCGAACACTGAAGCTTTCTTT
cdr3_aa: CASRGANTEAFF

d_call: TRBD1
v_call: TRBV5-6
clone_size: -
cdr3_length: 13
j_call: TRBJ2-7
cdr3_nt: TGTGCCAGCACACCGGACAGGGGATACGAGCAGTACTTC
cdr3_aa: CASTPDRGYEQYF

d_call: -
v_call: TRBV4-1
clone_size: once
cdr3_length: 15
j_call: TRBJ2-7
cdr3_nt: TGCGCCAGCAGCCAAGAGGGGCGGGGTCTCTACGAGCAGTACTTC
cdr3_aa: CASSQEGRGLYEQYF

d_call: -
v_call: TRBV25-1
clone_size: -
cdr3_length: 14
j_call: TRBJ1-6
cdr3_nt: TGTGCCAGCAGCAACAAACCGTATAATTCACCCCTCCACTTT
cdr3_aa: CASSNKPYNSPLHF

d_call: TRBD1
v_call: TRBV29-1
clone_size: -
cdr3_length: 12
j_call: TRBJ2-7
cdr3_nt: TGCAGCGGAAGGGACAGGCGAAACGAGCAGTACTTC
cdr3_aa: CSGRDRRNEQYF

d_call: -
v_call: TRBV30
clone_size: -
cdr3_length: 11
j_call: TRBJ1-2
cdr3_nt: TGTGCCTGGAGTGTAGGGGGTGGCTACACCTTC
cdr3_aa: CAWSVGGGYTF

d_call: -
v_call: TRBV5-6
clone_size: -
cdr3_length: 14
j_call: TRBJ1-2
cdr3_nt: TGTGCCAGCAGCCCGTACAACCTAGGAGGAGGCTACACCTTC
cdr3_aa: CASSPYNLGGGYTF

d_call: -
v_call: TRBV6-6
clone_size: -
cdr3_length: 15
j_call: TRBJ1-2
cdr3_nt: TGTGCCAGCAGTTACGCTACAGGGTCTAACTATGGCTACACCTTC
cdr3_aa: CASSYATGSNYGYTF

d_call: -
v_call: TRBV6-1
clone_size: -
cdr3_length: 14
j_call: TRBJ1-5
cdr3_nt: TGTGCCAGCAGTGACCCAGTGGACCTGATCAGTGAGAATTTT
cdr3_aa: CASSDPVDLISENF

d_call: TRBD2
v_call: TRBV7-2
clone_size: -
cdr3_length: 14
j_call: TRBJ2-7
cdr3_nt: TGTGCCAGCAGGTGGGACTATAATTCCTACGAGCAGTACTTC
cdr3_aa: CASRWDYNSYEQYF

d_call: -
v_call: TRBV29-1
clone_size: -
cdr3_length: 11
j_call: TRBJ1-3
cdr3_nt: TGCAGCGGTGGACACGGAAACACCATATATTTT
cdr3_aa: CSGGHGNTIYF

d_call: -
v_call: TRBV9
clone_size: -
cdr3_length: 12
j_call: TRBJ1-2
cdr3_nt: TGTGCCAGCAGCGGGCGGACTTATGGCTACACCTTC
cdr3_aa: CASSGRTYGYTF

d_call: -
v_call: TRBV29-1
clone_size: -
cdr3_length: 11
j_call: TRBJ2-1
cdr3_nt: TGCAGCGTTGCCAGTTACAATGAGCAGTTCTTC
cdr3_aa: CSVASYNEQFF

d_call: -
v_call: TRBV4-1
clone_size: -
cdr3_length: 17
j_call: TRBJ2-4
cdr3_nt: TGCGCCAGCAGCCGACCCGGGGGGCCTCTAGCCAAAAACATTCAGTACTTC
cdr3_aa: CASSRPGGPLAKNIQYF

d_call: -
v_call: TRBV19
clone_size: -
cdr3_length: 14
j_call: TRBJ1-2
cdr3_nt: TGTGCCAGTAGTATCGCCCGACGGAACTATGGCTACACCTTC
cdr3_aa: CASSIARRNYGYTF